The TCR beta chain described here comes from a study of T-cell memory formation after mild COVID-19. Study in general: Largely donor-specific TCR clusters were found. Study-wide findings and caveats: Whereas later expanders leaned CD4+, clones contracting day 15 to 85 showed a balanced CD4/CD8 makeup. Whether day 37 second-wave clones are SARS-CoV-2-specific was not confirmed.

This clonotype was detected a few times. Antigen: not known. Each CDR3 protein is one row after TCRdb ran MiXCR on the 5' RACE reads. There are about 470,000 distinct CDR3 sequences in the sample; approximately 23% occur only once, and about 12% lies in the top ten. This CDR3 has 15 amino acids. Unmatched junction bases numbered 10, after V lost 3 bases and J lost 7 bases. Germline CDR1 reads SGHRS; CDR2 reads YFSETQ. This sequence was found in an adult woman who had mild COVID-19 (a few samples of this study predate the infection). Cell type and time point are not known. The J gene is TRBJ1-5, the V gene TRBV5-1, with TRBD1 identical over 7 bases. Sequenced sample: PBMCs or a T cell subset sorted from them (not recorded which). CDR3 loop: CASSYTTGVGQPQHF. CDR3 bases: TGCGCCAGCAGCTACACCACAGGGGTAGGGCAGCCCCAGCATTTT.